What follows describes a single T cell receptor beta chain. Between the trimmed V and J ends, which lost 4 bases and 1 base, there was a span of 7 bases. CDR3 size: 13 residues. Germline-derived CDR1 and CDR2 are SGHRS and YFSETQ. This specimen comes from a study of shared clonotypes between healthy human individuals. TCRdb's copy holds only in-frame clones and misses some; the assay was immunoSEQ multiplex PCR. This table has about 2.3 million clones, approximately 93% appearing once. V and J are TRBV5-1 and TRBJ2-3, with D hard to call. This clonotype was sampled from a man aged 18 to 30 in good health. Some clones in this sample may be carry-over from other donors' samples. Material for sequencing was naive CD4+ T cells from PBMCs. Stated subset: CD45RA+ positively selected. CDR3 protein: CASSQGGTDTQYF. DNA of the CDR3: TGCGCCAGCAGCCAAGGAGGCACAGATACGCAGTATTTT.